Listed below are T cell receptor beta chains from one sample, sequenced in a study of glioma-infiltrating T cells after dendritic cell vaccination. Method: immunoSEQ multiplex PCR; TCRdb's copy keeps in-frame clones and lacks some. The sample comprises fewer than 45,000 clones, 70% to 85% of which are singletons, and 7.5% to 10% rests with the top ten. The specimen was blood, collected before dendritic cell vaccination. These receptors were obtained from a human donor with glioblastoma. Each CDR3 is given with its conserved first and last residue. D genes are given only for firm matches. For some rows the clone size is stated as once, few or many, or as a class when expanded; others skip it.

>TRBV9|-|TRBJ1-1|-
TGTGCCAGCAGCGTAGGCGAGATGGGGCCTGAAGCTTTCTTT
CASSVGEMGPEAFF
>TRBV6-5|TRBD1|TRBJ1-2|-
TGTGCCAGCAGTGGACGACAGGGTTCCTATGGCTACACCTTC
CASSGRQGSYGYTF
>TRBV7-2|TRBD1|TRBJ1-4|few
TGTGCCAGCAGCTTAGACCCCACCTTAATTGGGACAGGACTGTTTTTT
CASSLDPTLIGTGLFF
>TRBV9|-|TRBJ1-6|-
TGTGCCAGCAGCGTAGCTCAGGATTCACCCCTCCACTTT
CASSVAQDSPLHF
>TRBV6-6|TRBD1|TRBJ2-7|-
TGTGCCAGCAGTTTAGGACAGGGGGTTTTTGAGCAGTACTTC
CASSLGQGVFEQYF
>TRBV5-1|-|TRBJ2-7|-
TGCGCCAGCAGACTCCACAACAGGCCTCCCTACGAGCAGTACTTC
CASRLHNRPPYEQYF
>TRBV7-7|TRBD1|TRBJ2-3|few
TGTGCTAGCAGCTCTGGACAGGCCCCTAGCACAGATACGCAGTATTTT
CASSSGQAPSTDTQYF
>TRBV4-1|-|TRBJ1-5|-
TGCGCCAGCAGCCCCCGAGCCGGTAGCAATCAGCCCCAGCATTTT
CASSPRAGSNQPQHF
>TRBV4-3|-|TRBJ1-2|few
TGCGCCAGCAGCCAAGATGTGGGGCAGCGGGGTTATGGCTACACCTTC
CASSQDVGQRGYGYTF
>TRBV5-1|TRBD1|TRBJ1-4|-
TGCGCCAGCAGCGGACAGGGGGTGGCTAATGAAAAACTGTTTTTT
CASSGQGVANEKLFF
>TRBV5-4|TRBD1|TRBJ2-1|-
TGTGCCAGCAGCTCCCCGGGACAGGGTTATGAGCAGTTCTTC
CASSSPGQGYEQFF
>TRBV7-2|-|TRBJ2-1|-
TGTGCCAGCAGCTTAGTGGCGGGGGCTCCCGCGGGTAATGAGCAGTTCTTC
CASSLVAGAPAGNEQFF
>TRBV7-9|TRBD1|TRBJ1-4|-
TGTGCCAGCAGCTGGACAGGGAGCGGAGAAATTTATGAAAAACTGTTTTTT
CASSWTGSGEIYEKLFF
>TRBV11-2|-|TRBJ2-1|medium-sized
TGTGCCAGCAGCCCTTATATGAGCTCCTACAATGAGCAGTTCTTC
CASSPYMSSYNEQFF
>TRBV4-2|TRBD2|TRBJ2-2|-
TGTGCCAGCAGCCAGGAACCTAGCGGCCTCCGGTACACCGGGGAGCTGTTTTTT
CASSQEPSGLRYTGELFF
>TRBV7-8|-|TRBJ2-7|-
TGTGCCAGCAGCATGAGCCCAGGGGTTACCTACGAGCAGTACTTC
CASSMSPGVTYEQYF
>TRBV23-1|TRBD1|TRBJ1-6|-
TGCGCCAGCAGTCAATATGGAATACAGGGGGGGATTTCACCCCTCCACTTT
CASSQYGIQGGISPLHF
>TRBV28|-|TRBJ2-7|-
TGTGCCAGCAGTCCCAGGGGATCACCCAAGCGATACGAGCAGTACTTC
CASSPRGSPKRYEQYF
>TRBV7-9|TRBD1|TRBJ2-5|-
TGTGCCAGCAGCTTATCCCCGGGACAGGGGCAAGAGACCCAGTACTTC
CASSLSPGQGQETQYF
>TRBV27|-|TRBJ1-1|-
TGTGCCAGCAGTTTACGAGTCGACACTGAAGCTTTCTTT
CASSLRVDTEAFF
>TRBV10-3|-|TRBJ2-2|-
TGTGCCATCAGTGACCAGACAGCCGGGGAGCTGTTTTTT
CAISDQTAGELFF
>TRBV27|TRBD2|TRBJ2-3|once
TGTGCCAGCAGTTTACGGGGGACTAGCGGTTATCTTCGTAGCACAGATACGCAGTATTTT
CASSLRGTSGYLRSTDTQYF
>TRBV5-1|TRBD2|TRBJ2-2|few
TGCGCCAGCAGCTTGGAGGGACTAGCCACCGGGGAGCTGTTTTTT
CASSLEGLATGELFF
>TRBV2|-|TRBJ1-4|few
TGTGCCAGCAGTGAATTGGGGGCAGGTGAAAAACTGTTTTTT
CASSELGAGEKLFF
>TRBV13|-|TRBJ2-3|few
TGTGCCAGCAGCCAGGGACTGAACACAGATACGCAGTATTTT
CASSQGLNTDTQYF
>TRBV23-1|TRBD1|TRBJ2-3|-
TGCGCCAGCAGTCATTGGGGACAGGGAATCACAGATACGCAGTATTTT
CASSHWGQGITDTQYF
>TRBV6-1|-|TRBJ2-7|once
TGTGCCAGTCTTTCCACAGGGAGCTCCTACGAGCAGTACTTC
CASLSTGSSYEQYF
>TRBV5-1|TRBD1|TRBJ2-1|few
TGCGCCAGCAGCTTCGCCGGGACAGGGGGAGTCTACAATGAGCAGTTCTTC
CASSFAGTGGVYNEQFF
>TRBV6-5|-|TRBJ1-1|-
TGTGCCAGCAGTTACGGGGTGGGGGGATTCACTGAAGCTTTCTTT
CASSYGVGGFTEAFF
>TRBV6-5|-|TRBJ1-1|-
TGTGCCAGCAGTTCCGGACAGCGAAATGGGGCTTTCTTT
CASSSGQRNGAFF
>TRBV18|-|TRBJ2-3|-
TGTGCCAGCTCCCGCCCAGGGGAATCCACAGATACGCAGTATTTT
CASSRPGESTDTQYF
>TRBV29-1|TRBD1|TRBJ2-1|-
TGCAGCGCCAAGGGACAGGGGCGGAATGAGCAGTTCTTC
CSAKGQGRNEQFF
>TRBV6-5|-|TRBJ2-5|-
TGTGCCAGCAGTTATAGGGGCGAGGCTCCACAAGAGACCCAGTACTTC
CASSYRGEAPQETQYF
>TRBV6-5|TRBD2|TRBJ2-1|-
TGTGCCAGCAGTTACTTGGGCGGGGGGGCGAATGAGCAGTTCTTC
CASSYLGGGANEQFF
>TRBV4-3|-|TRBJ2-7|-
TGCGCCAGCAGCCAAGATTCCCGCTACGAGCAGTACTTC
CASSQDSRYEQYF
>TRBV28|-|TRBJ2-2|-
TGTGCTGCAGGAGGGGTCAACACCGGGGAGCTGTTTTTT
CAAGGVNTGELFF
>TRBV6-6|TRBD2|TRBJ2-3|-
TGTGCCAGCAGTTACTCGCGGGGGGCCGGGGATACGCAGTATTTT
CASSYSRGAGDTQYF
>TRBV18|-|TRBJ2-5|-
TGTGCCAGCTCACCACAGGGGGGGTACCAAGAGACCCAGTACTTC
CASSPQGGYQETQYF
>TRBV15|TRBD2|TRBJ2-2|-
TGTGCCACCAGCAGAACCCGAAGTGGGGGGGAGACCGGGGAGCTGTTTTTT
CATSRTRSGGETGELFF
>TRBV28|TRBD1|TRBJ1-2|-
TGTGCCAGCAGTTTATCGGACAGGACCATATATGGCTACACCTTC
CASSLSDRTIYGYTF
>TRBV5-4|TRBD2|TRBJ2-5|few
TGTGCCAGCAGTTACCCCACTAGCGGGGGGGAGACCCAGTACTTC
CASSYPTSGGETQYF
>TRBV5-8|TRBD1|TRBJ1-5|-
TGTGCCAGCCGCCGGCTTTTCGAATATGGGGACAGGGTACATCAGCCCCAGCATTTT
CASRRLFEYGDRVHQPQHF
>TRBV19|TRBD1|TRBJ2-2|-
TGTGCCAGTAGGAGGGCTGGACAGGGGCCCGGGGAGCTGTTTTTT
CASRRAGQGPGELFF
>TRBV30|-|TRBJ2-2|-
TGTGCCTGGAGCCAATTTGAACTCGGGGAGCTGTTTTTT
CAWSQFELGELFF
>TRBV7-2|-|TRBJ2-2|-
TGTGCCAGCAGCGGGCAAGGCCGGCCCCTCGGGGAGCTGTTTTTT
CASSGQGRPLGELFF
>TRBV4-3|TRBD2|TRBJ2-5|few
TGCGCCAGCAGCCAAGATCTACTAGCGGGGGCCCTCCAAGAGACCCAGTACTTC
CASSQDLLAGALQETQYF
>TRBV19|-|TRBJ1-2|-
TGTGCCAGTAGTATCGTGAACTATGGCTACACCTTC
CASSIVNYGYTF
>TRBV6-1|-|TRBJ2-2|-
TGTGCCAGCAAGTTTCTCGGGGGACACACCGGGGAGCTGTTTTTT
CASKFLGGHTGELFF